These T cell receptor beta chains were read from a single sample in a study of blood T cell repertoires in COVID-19. TCRdb keeps only in-frame clones here, not all; method: immunoSEQ multiplex PCR. The sample shows 70,000 or so clones, roughly 83% of them seen only once. The specimen was peripheral blood. The receptors stem from an elderly man with active or convalescent COVID-19. Each CDR3 is given with its conserved first and last residue. Each record gives: J gene, D gene, V gene, clone size, CDR3 protein, CDR3 DNA. The D gene is left open where the match is weak. For some rows the clone size is stated as once, few or many, or as a class when expanded; others skip it.

TRBJ1-4 | NA | TRBV2 | NA | CASSSRGATNEKLFF | TGTGCCAGCAGTAGCAGGGGCGCAACTAATGAAAAACTGTTTTTT
TRBJ2-3 | TRBD2 | TRBV7-8 | NA | CASSPGLAGGQDTQYF | TGTGCCAGCAGCCCTGGACTAGCGGGGGGCCAGGATACGCAGTATTTT
TRBJ2-7 | TRBD2 | TRBV30 | NA | CAWSGLAGYEQYF | TGTGCCTGGAGCGGACTAGCGGGTTACGAGCAGTACTTC
TRBJ2-2 | TRBD1 | TRBV12-5 | NA | CASGLRQGAYGELFF | TGTGCTAGTGGTTTGAGACAGGGGGCGTACGGGGAGCTGTTTTTT
TRBJ1-5 | TRBD1 | TRBV19 | NA | CATATGDSNQPQHF | TGTGCCACCGCGACAGGGGATAGCAATCAGCCCCAGCATTTT
TRBJ1-3 | NA | TRBV30 | few | CAWGKGQSSGNTIYF | TGTGCCTGGGGGAAAGGACAGAGCTCTGGAAACACCATATATTTT
TRBJ2-3 | NA | TRBV7-2 | NA | CASSKLGSTDTQYF | TGTGCCAGCAGCAAACTAGGGAGCACAGATACGCAGTATTTT
TRBJ2-3 | NA | TRBV6-1 | NA | CASSDLFGGTDTQYF | TGTGCCAGCAGTGACCTCTTCGGTGGCACAGATACGCAGTATTTT
TRBJ1-3 | NA | TRBV7-8 | NA | CASSTQHGSGNTIYF | TGTGCCAGCAGCACCCAACATGGCTCTGGAAACACCATATATTTT
TRBJ1-5 | NA | TRBV30 | NA | CAWSGGGGKASNQPQHF | TGTGCCTGGAGTGGGGGCGGGGGGAAAGCGAGCAATCAGCCCCAGCATTTT
TRBJ2-2 | NA | TRBV7-2 | NA | CASSSTPANTGELFF | TGTGCCAGCAGCTCCACGCCAGCGAACACCGGGGAGCTGTTTTTT
TRBJ1-6 | NA | TRBV7-2 | NA | CASSLLGANSPLHF | TGTGCCAGCAGCTTATTAGGGGCAAATTCACCCCTCCACTTT
TRBJ2-1 | TRBD2 | TRBV15 | NA | CATSRELAVQGEQFF | TGTGCCACCAGCAGAGAACTAGCGGTACAAGGGGAGCAGTTCTTC
TRBJ2-7 | TRBD1 | TRBV2 | few | CASSEYGTGGVYEQYF | TGTGCCAGCAGTGAATACGGGACAGGGGGAGTGTACGAGCAGTACTTC
TRBJ2-1 | TRBD2 | TRBV5-1 | NA | CASSSTPRGSYNEQFF | TGCGCCAGCAGCTCCACCCCTCGCGGGAGTTACAATGAGCAGTTCTTC
TRBJ1-4 | TRBD1 | TRBV19 | NA | CASSPGTGWENEKLFF | TGTGCCAGTAGTCCGGGGACAGGGTGGGAGAATGAAAAACTGTTTTTT
TRBJ2-3 | TRBD2 | TRBV9 | NA | CASSVGLAGGTDTQYF | TGTGCCAGCAGCGTAGGTCTAGCGGGAGGCACAGATACGCAGTATTTT
TRBJ2-7 | NA | TRBV7-2 | NA | CASSLIAGSYEQYF | TGTGCCAGCAGCTTAATCGCGGGTTCCTACGAGCAGTACTTC
TRBJ1-1 | TRBD1 | TRBV30 | NA | CASLIRGRNTEAFF | TGTGCCTCCCTAATCAGGGGGCGTAACACTGAAGCTTTCTTT